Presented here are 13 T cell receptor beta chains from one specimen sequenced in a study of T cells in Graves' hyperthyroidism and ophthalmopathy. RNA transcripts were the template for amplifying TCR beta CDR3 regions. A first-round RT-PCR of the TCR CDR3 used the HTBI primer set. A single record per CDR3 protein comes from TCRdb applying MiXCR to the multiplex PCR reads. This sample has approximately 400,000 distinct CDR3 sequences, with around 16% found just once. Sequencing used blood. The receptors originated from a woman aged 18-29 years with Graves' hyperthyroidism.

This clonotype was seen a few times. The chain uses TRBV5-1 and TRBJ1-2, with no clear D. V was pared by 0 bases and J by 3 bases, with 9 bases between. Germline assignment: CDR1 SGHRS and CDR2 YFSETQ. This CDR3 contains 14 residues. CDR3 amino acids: CASSLDPDYYGYTF. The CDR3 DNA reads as TGCGCCAGCAGCTTGGATCCGGATTACTATGGCTACACCTTC.

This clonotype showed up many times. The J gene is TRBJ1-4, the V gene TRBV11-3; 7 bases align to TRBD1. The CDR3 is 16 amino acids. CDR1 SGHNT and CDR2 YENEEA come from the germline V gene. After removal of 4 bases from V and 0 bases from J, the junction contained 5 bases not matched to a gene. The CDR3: CASSSGQIATNEKLFF. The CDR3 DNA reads TGTGCCAGCAGCTCGGGACAGATTGCAACTAATGAAAAACTGTTTTTT.

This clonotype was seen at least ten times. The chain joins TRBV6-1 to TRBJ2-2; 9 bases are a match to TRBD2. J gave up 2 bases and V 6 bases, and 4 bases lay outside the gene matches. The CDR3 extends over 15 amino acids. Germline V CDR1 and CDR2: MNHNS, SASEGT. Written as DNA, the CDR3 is TGTGCCAGCAGGATAGCGGGGGTAAACACCGGGGAGCTGTTTTTT. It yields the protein CASRIAGVNTGELFF.

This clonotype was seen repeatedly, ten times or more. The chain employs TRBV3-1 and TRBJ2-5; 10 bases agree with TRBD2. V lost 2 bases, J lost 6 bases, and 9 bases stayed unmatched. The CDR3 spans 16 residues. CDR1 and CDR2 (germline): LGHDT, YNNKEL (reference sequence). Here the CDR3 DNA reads TGTGCCAGCAGCCAATTGGCTAGCGGGAGTAAGAAGACCCAGTACTTC. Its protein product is CASSQLASGSKKTQYF.

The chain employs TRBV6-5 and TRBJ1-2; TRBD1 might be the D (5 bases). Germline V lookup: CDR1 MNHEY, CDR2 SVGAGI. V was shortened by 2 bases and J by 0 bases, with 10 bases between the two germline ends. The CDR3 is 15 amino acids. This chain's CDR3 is CASSYAATANYGYTF. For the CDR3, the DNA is TGTGCCAGCAGTTACGCCGCGACAGCTAACTATGGCTACACCTTC.

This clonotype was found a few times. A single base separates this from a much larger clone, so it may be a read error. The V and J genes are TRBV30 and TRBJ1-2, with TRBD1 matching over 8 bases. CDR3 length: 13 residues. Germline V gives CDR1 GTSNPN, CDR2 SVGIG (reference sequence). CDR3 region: CAWSVQGVYGYIF. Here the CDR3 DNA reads TGTGCCTGGAGTGTACAGGGGGTCTATGGCTACATCTTC.

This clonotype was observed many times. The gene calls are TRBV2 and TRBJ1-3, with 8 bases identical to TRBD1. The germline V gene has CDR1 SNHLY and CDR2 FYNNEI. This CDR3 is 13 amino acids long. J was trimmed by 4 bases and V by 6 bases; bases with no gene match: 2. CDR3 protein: CASRGQVGNTIYF. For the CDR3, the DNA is TGTGCCAGCAGGGGACAGGTCGGAAACACCATATATTTT. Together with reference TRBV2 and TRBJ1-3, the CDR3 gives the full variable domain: EPEVTQTPSHQVTQMGQEVILRCVPISNHLYFYWYRQILGQKVEFLVSFYNNEISEKSEIFDDQFSVERPDGSNFTLKIRSTKLEDSAMYFCASRGQVGNTIYFGEGSWLTVV.

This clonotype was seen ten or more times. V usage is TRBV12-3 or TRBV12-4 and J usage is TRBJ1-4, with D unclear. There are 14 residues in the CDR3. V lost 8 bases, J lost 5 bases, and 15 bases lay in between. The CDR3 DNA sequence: TGTGCCAGCCGCAAGCGCTTCCTAAATGAAAAACTGTTTTTT. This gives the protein CASRKRFLNEKLFF.

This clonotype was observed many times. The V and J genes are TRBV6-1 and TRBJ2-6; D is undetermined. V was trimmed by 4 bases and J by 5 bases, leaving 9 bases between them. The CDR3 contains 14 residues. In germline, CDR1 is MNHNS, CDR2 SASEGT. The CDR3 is CASSGEIWANVLTF. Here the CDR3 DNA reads TGTGCCAGCAGTGGTGAGATTTGGGCCAACGTCCTGACTTTC.

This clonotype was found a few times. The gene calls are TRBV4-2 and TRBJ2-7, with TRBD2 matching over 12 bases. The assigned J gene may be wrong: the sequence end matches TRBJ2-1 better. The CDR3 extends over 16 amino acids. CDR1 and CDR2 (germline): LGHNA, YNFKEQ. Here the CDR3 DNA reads TGTGCCAGCAGCCCCGGGACTAGCGGGTTCTCCTACGAGCAGTTCTTC. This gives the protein CASSPGTSGFSYEQFF.

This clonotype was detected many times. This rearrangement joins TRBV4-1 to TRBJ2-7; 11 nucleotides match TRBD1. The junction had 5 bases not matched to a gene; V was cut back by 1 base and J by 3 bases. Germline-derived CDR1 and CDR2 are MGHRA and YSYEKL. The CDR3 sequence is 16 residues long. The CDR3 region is CASSQARTGGYYEQYF. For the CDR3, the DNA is TGCGCCAGCAGCCAAGCCCGGACAGGGGGCTACTACGAGCAGTACTTC.

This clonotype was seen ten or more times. The CDR3 sequence is CASSLSRDTQYF. In DNA, the CDR3 is TGCGCCAGCAGCTTGTCCCGAGATACGCAGTATTTT. This chain links TRBV5-1 with TRBJ2-3; no clear D gene. Germline V gene data show CDR1 as SGHRS and CDR2 as YFSETQ. Trimming stripped 1 base from V and 5 bases from J, with 5 bases between. The CDR3 is made up of 12 amino acids.

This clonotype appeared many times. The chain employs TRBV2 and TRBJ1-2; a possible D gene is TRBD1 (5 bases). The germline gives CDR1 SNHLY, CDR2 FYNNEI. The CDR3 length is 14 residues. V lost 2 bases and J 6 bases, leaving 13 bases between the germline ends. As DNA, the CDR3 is TGTGCCAGCAGTGAAAGGCAGGGAGGCAATGGCTACACCTTC. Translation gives CASSERQGGNGYTF.